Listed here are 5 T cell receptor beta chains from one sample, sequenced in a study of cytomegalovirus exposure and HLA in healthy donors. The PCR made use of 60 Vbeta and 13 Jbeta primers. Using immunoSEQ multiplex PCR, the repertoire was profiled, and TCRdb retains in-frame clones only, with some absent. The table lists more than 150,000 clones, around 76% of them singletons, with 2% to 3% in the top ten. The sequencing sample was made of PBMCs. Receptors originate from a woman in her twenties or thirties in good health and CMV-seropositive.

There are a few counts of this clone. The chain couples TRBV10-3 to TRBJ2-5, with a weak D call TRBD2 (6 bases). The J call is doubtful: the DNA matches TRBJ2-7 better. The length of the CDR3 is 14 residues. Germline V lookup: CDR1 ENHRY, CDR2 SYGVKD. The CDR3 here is CAISSGTAAPEQYF. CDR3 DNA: TGTGCCATCAGTTCCGGGACTGCGGCCCCCGAGCAGTACTTC.

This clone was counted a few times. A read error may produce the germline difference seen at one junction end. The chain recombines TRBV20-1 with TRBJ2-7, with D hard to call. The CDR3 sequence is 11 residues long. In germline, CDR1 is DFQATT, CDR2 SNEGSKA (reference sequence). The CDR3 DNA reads TGCAGTGCTAACCTCCTGACTGCCCCCGACTTC. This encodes CSANLLTAPDF.

The CDR3 here is CASSLSPYNEQFF. In nucleotides, the CDR3 is TGCGCCAGCAGCTTGTCTCCCTACAATGAGCAGTTCTTC. The chain links TRBV5-1 to TRBJ2-1, with D unclear. V was trimmed by 1 base and J by 2 bases, leaving 4 bases between them. The CDR3 consists of 13 residues. Germline V lookup: CDR1 SGHRS, CDR2 YFSETQ.

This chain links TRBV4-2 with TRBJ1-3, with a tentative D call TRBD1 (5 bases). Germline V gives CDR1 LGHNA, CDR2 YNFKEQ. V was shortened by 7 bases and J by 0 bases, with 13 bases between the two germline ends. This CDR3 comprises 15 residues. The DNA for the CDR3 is TGTGCCAGCACCCCGACAGTAAGCTCTGGAAACACCATATATTTT. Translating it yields CASTPTVSSGNTIYF.

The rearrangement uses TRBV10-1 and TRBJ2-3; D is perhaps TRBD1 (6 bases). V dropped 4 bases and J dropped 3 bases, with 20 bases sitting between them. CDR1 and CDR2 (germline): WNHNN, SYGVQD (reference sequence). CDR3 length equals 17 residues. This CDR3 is CASSGGNTGRVTDTQYF. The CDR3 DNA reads TGCGCCAGCAGTGGAGGAAACACAGGGCGTGTAACAGATACGCAGTATTTT.